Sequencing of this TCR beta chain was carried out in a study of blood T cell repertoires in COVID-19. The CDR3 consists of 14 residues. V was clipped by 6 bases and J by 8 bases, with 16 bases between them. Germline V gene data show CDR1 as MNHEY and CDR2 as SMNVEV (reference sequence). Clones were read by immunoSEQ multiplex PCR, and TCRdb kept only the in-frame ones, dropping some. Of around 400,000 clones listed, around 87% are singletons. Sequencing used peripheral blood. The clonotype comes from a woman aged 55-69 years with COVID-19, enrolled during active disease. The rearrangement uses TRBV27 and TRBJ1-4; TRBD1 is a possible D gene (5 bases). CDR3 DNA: TGTGCCAGCAGCTCTCGAAGGGAGGGGGAAAAACTGTTTTTT. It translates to CASSSRREGEKLFF.